The clone carrying this T cell receptor beta chain was picked up one time. Authors' data handling: Reference gene primer amplification yielded estimated nucleated cell counts. Clones were sequenced by immunoSEQ multiplex PCR, and TCRdb holds only the in-frame ones, with some missing. V and J calls and clone size are given by that table; D and trimming were obtained from the DNA. The sample shows around 290,000 clones, about 89% of them seen only once. This CDR3 contains 12 residues. Germline CDR1 is SGHTA and CDR2 is FQGTGA. The ends were cut back, 7 bases at V and 4 bases at J, with 7 bases in the middle. Participant ages covered roughly 18 to 89 years across 20 to 30 US areas. Cohort assignment relied on participant-reported clinical history. Either two negative PCRs, clearance, or symptom resolution qualified Cohort 3 donors as recovered. The sample comes from a study of blood T cell repertoires in COVID-19.

The TCR comes from a woman between 35 and 50 years old who had recovered from COVID-19. Sequencing was carried out using PBMCs or T cells enriched from blood (not recorded which). This rearrangement joins TRBV7-3 to TRBJ2-2, with D uncertain. As DNA, the CDR3 is TGTGCCAGCACATCGGGCACCGGGGAGCTGTTTTTT. Translated: CASTSGTGELFF.